Presented here are 29 T cell receptor beta chains from one specimen sequenced in a study of blood T cell repertoires in COVID-19. Libraries were prepared by immunoSEQ multiplex PCR; TCRdb keeps only in-frame clonotypes and omits some of them. The sample holds under 200,000 clones, about 85% seen once. The sequenced material came from peripheral blood. The receptors come from an elderly woman with acute or convalescent COVID-19.

DNA of the CDR3: TGTGCCAGCAGCCGCCTCAAGAAGGGGTTGGGCACAGATACGCAGTATTTT. Translation: CASSRLKKGLGTDTQYF. The V call is TRBV6-2 or TRBV6-3, the J call TRBJ2-3, with D tentatively TRBD1 (5 bases). The V gene's germline CDR1 is MNHEY and CDR2 SVGEGT. This CDR3 is 17 amino acids long. The V end lost 6 bases, the J end lost 1 base, and 20 bases lay between the germline ends.

Only a few counts were recorded for this clone. V gene TRBV19 combines with J gene TRBJ2-3; no firm D call. Germline CDR1 is LNHDA and CDR2 is SQIVND (reference sequence). The CDR3 covers 15 residues. Trimming stripped 1 base from V and 6 bases from J, with 14 bases between. The CDR3 sequence: CASSIGSSPRDTQYF. The DNA for the CDR3 is TGTGCCAGTAGTATAGGTAGTTCCCCTCGGGATACGCAGTATTTT.

V and J are TRBV7-9 and TRBJ1-2; 10 bases fit TRBD1. The V segment lost 3 bases and the J segment 6 bases; nucleotides outside the gene matches: 4. Germline V gives CDR1 SEHNR, CDR2 FQNEAQ (reference sequence). The CDR3 length is 14 residues. This CDR3 is CASSFDGQGDGYTF. Written as DNA, the CDR3 is TGTGCCAGCAGCTTCGACGGACAGGGGGATGGCTACACCTTC.

The chain employs TRBV9 and TRBJ1-2; D is ambiguous. Germline V lookup: CDR1 SGDLS, CDR2 YYNGEE. The CDR3 is 14 amino acids. With 2 bases removed from V and 4 bases from J, the gap between germline ends came to 12 bases. The DNA for the CDR3 is TGTGCCAGCAGCGTTCTTCCCGAGGGCTATGGCTACACCTTC. Amino acid sequence: CASSVLPEGYGYTF.

The chain is built from TRBV5-4 and TRBJ1-1; 7 nucleotides align to TRBD1. V dropped 3 bases and J dropped 1; count of bases not matched to a gene: 0. This CDR3 contains 13 residues. Germline CDR1 SGHNT, CDR2 YYREEE (reference sequence). This CDR3 is CASSWDRNTEAFF. Written as DNA, the CDR3 is TGTGCCAGCAGCTGGGACAGGAACACTGAAGCTTTCTTT.

V is TRBV4-2 and J is TRBJ2-2; 12 nucleotides match TRBD2. Germline CDR1 LGHNA, CDR2 YNFKEQ. V lost 2 bases to trimming and J lost 0 bases; unmatched junction nucleotides: 4. The CDR3 has 18 residues. The CDR3 region has the DNA TGTGCCAGCAGCCAATCAGGGACTAGCGGGTCGAACACCGGGGAGCTGTTTTTT. Protein sequence: CASSQSGTSGSNTGELFF.

The chain carries TRBV3-1 (or the pseudogene TRBV3-2) and TRBJ2-2; D perhaps matches TRBD1 (6 bases). V gave up 4 bases and J gave up 5 bases, with 14 bases separating them. The germline V gene has CDR1 LGHDT and CDR2 YNNKEL (reference sequence). CDR3 length: 15 amino acids. The CDR3 reads CASSRGTGRTGELFF. CDR3 DNA sequence: TGTGCCAGCAGCCGTGGTACAGGGCGGACCGGGGAGCTGTTTTTT.

The rearrangement links TRBV10-3 to TRBJ2-7; 11 positions match TRBD2. The CDR3 length is 15 residues. V lost 10 bases and J lost 3; bases outside the gene matches: 11. Germline V gives CDR1 ENHRY, CDR2 SYGVKD. The chain's CDR3 is CATRQPGTSGYEQYF. The CDR3 region has the DNA TGTGCCACCCGACAGCCCGGGACTAGCGGCTACGAGCAGTACTTC.

This clone was counted once. The V call is TRBV3-1 (or the pseudogene TRBV3-2), the J call TRBJ2-2, with TRBD2 matching 7 bases. Germline CDR1 is LGHDT and CDR2 is YNNKEL (reference sequence). The CDR3 is 17 amino acids. V lost 3 bases and J lost 4; bases outside the gene matches: 11. The CDR3 protein is CASSHLFLGRITGELFF. The CDR3 bases are TGTGCCAGCAGCCATCTCTTTCTCGGGAGGATCACCGGGGAGCTGTTTTTT.

This clone occurred once. The V and J genes are TRBV10-3 and TRBJ1-1, with 7 bases that match TRBD1. The CDR3 has 17 residues. Germline CDR1 is ENHRY and CDR2 is SYGVKD. With 4 bases clipped from V and 4 bases from J, the junction kept 15 bases outside the gene matches. CDR3 nucleotide sequence: TGTGCCATCAGTGCCCGAGGTGCAGGGGGGTTAAGCACTGAAGCTTTCTTT. This gives the protein CAISARGAGGLSTEAFF.

This chain uses TRBV19 with TRBJ1-1; possibly TRBD1 for D (5 bases). Germline V CDR1 and CDR2: LNHDA, SQIVND (reference sequence). V lost 7 bases, J lost 6 bases, and 15 bases lay in between. The CDR3 has 13 amino acids. The CDR3 loop reads CASTVIRGSEAFF. In DNA, the CDR3 is TGTGCCAGTACCGTAATACGGGGGTCTGAAGCTTTCTTT.

This sequence joins TRBV5-6 and TRBJ2-7; D is perhaps TRBD1 (5 bases). V was trimmed by 4 bases and J by 0 bases, leaving 14 bases between them. Per the germline V gene, CDR1 is SGHDT and CDR2 is YYEEEE. The CDR3 runs to 15 residues. CDR3 sequence reads: CASSPRQLSSYEQYF. Written as DNA, the CDR3 is TGTGCCAGCAGCCCCAGACAGTTAAGCTCCTACGAGCAGTACTTC.

The chain links TRBV6-5 to TRBJ2-5; tentatively, D is TRBD2 (6 bases). Germline CDR1 and CDR2: MNHEY and SVGAGI. The V gene lost 3 bases and the J gene lost 5 bases, with 10 bases spanning the gap. The length of the CDR3 is 13 residues. The CDR3 protein is CASSYLARETQYF. The CDR3 DNA reads TGTGCCAGCAGTTATCTAGCGCGGGAGACCCAGTACTTC.

This clone was seen only a few times. The chain carries TRBV14 and TRBJ1-2, with 7 nucleotides matching TRBD1. The CDR3 is made up of 13 amino acids. The germline gives CDR1 SGHDN, CDR2 FVKESK. The J segment lost 9 bases and the V segment lost 5 bases, leaving 9 bases of the junction unmatched. For the CDR3, the DNA is TGTGCCAGCAGCTTAGACAGGGCAAGTCGCTACACCTTC. Translating gives CASSLDRASRYTF. Full variable domain (remainder filled in from reference TRBV14 and TRBJ1-2): EAGVTQFPSHSVIEKGQTVTLRCDPISGHDNLYWYRRVMGKEIKFLLHFVKESKQDESGMPNNRFLAERTGGTYSTLKVQPAELEDSGVYFCASSLDRASRYTFGSGTRLTVV.

The chain combines TRBV9 with TRBJ2-7; 11 bases fit TRBD1. Germline assignment: CDR1 SGDLS and CDR2 YYNGEE. This CDR3 comprises 17 residues. With 3 bases clipped from V and 3 bases from J, the junction kept 11 bases outside the gene matches. This CDR3 reads CASSGGQGANPLYEQYF. CDR3 DNA sequence: TGTGCCAGCAGCGGAGGACAGGGGGCTAACCCTCTCTACGAGCAGTACTTC.

This chain connects TRBV12-5 to TRBJ1-6, with D maybe TRBD1 (5 bases). CDR3 length: 14 amino acids. The germline gives CDR1 LGHNT, CDR2 FRNRAP. Trimming left V 0 bases short and J 9 bases short, with 9 bases between. CDR3 protein: CASGLVWGGSPLHF. In DNA, the CDR3 is TGTGCTAGTGGTTTGGTATGGGGGGGTTCACCCCTCCACTTT.

The chain links TRBV5-1 to TRBJ2-1, with TRBD2 matching over 8 bases. After removal of 0 bases from V and 8 bases from J, the junction contained 7 bases not matched to a gene. Germline V gene sequence: CDR1 SGHRS, CDR2 YFSETQ. The CDR3 runs to 15 residues. The CDR3 loop is CASSLASGSVDEQFF. The CDR3 DNA reads as TGCGCCAGCAGCTTGGCCAGCGGGAGCGTGGATGAGCAGTTCTTC.

The rearrangement joins TRBV3-1 (or the pseudogene TRBV3-2) to TRBJ2-5, with 8 bases aligning to TRBD2. There are 16 residues in the CDR3. V dropped 4 bases and J dropped 0; count of bases not matched to a gene: 7. Germline lookup yields CDR1 LGHDT and CDR2 YNNKEL (reference sequence). The CDR3 protein is CASSLRTGGYQETQYF. The DNA for the CDR3 is TGTGCCAGCAGCCTTCGGACGGGAGGGTACCAAGAGACCCAGTACTTC.

This chain uses TRBV27 with TRBJ2-7, with 8 bases identical to TRBD1. The CDR3 length is 13 residues. CDR1 and CDR2 (germline): MNHEY, SMNVEV (reference sequence). Trimming cost V 4 bases and J 7 bases; bases outside gene matches: 6. The chain's CDR3 is CASSSPTGGEQYF. In nucleotides, the CDR3 is TGTGCCAGCAGTTCCCCTACAGGGGGGGAGCAGTACTTC.

This clone was found once. This CDR3 reads CASSIEATGGNYNEQFF. The CDR3 coding sequence is TGTGCCAGTAGTATAGAGGCGACAGGGGGTAACTACAATGAGCAGTTCTTC. This chain connects TRBV19 to TRBJ2-1; 9 bases fit TRBD1. Germline loops: CDR1 LNHDA, CDR2 SQIVND (reference sequence). The J segment lost 3 bases and the V segment lost 0 bases, leaving 6 bases of the junction unmatched. CDR3 length equals 17 residues.

The rearrangement uses TRBV7-2 and TRBJ2-7; D remains unclear. CDR3 length: 15 residues. With 0 bases removed from V and 4 bases from J, the gap between germline ends came to 13 bases. Germline V gives CDR1 SGHTA, CDR2 FQGNSA. For the CDR3, the DNA is TGTGCCAGCAGCTTAGCTGGTACAGTAGGTTACGAGCAGTACTTC. This codes for CASSLAGTVGYEQYF.

This chain uses TRBV28 with TRBJ1-2, with D unclear. The CDR3 loop spans 12 amino acids. Germline V CDR1 and CDR2: MDHEN, SYDVKM. Trimming stripped 7 bases from V and 8 bases from J, with 14 bases between. CDR3 DNA sequence: TGTGCCAGCAACCCACGCGGGGTCGGCTACACCTTC. It yields the protein CASNPRGVGYTF.

The V and J genes are TRBV19 and TRBJ1-3; D unclear. Trimming cost V 7 bases and J 1 base, with 20 bases left between them. Germline V gives CDR1 LNHDA, CDR2 SQIVND (reference sequence). The length of the CDR3 is 17 residues. The chain's CDR3 is CASTIGLAVWSGNTIYF. CDR3 coding DNA: TGTGCCAGTACGATCGGACTGGCGGTTTGGTCTGGAAACACCATATATTTT.

This clone was seen a handful of times. This chain links TRBV28 with TRBJ1-2, with 11 bases lining up with TRBD1. Per the germline V gene, CDR1 is MDHEN and CDR2 is SYDVKM. This CDR3 has 15 amino acids. Trimming cost V 4 bases and J 6 bases; bases outside gene matches: 7. The CDR3 sequence is CASSWTGGEWDGYTF. The DNA for the CDR3 is TGTGCCAGCAGTTGGACAGGGGGCGAGTGGGATGGCTACACCTTC.

The chain combines TRBV5-1 with TRBJ2-5; 12 bases agree with TRBD2. J was trimmed by 5 bases and V by 0 bases; bases with no gene match: 8. Germline assignment: CDR1 SGHRS and CDR2 YFSETQ. The CDR3 extends over 17 amino acids. The CDR3 loop reads CASSLGPSGRAGETQYF. The DNA of the CDR3 is TGCGCCAGCAGCTTGGGGCCTAGCGGGAGGGCCGGGGAGACCCAGTACTTC.

V is TRBV10-3 and J is TRBJ1-1; possible D gene TRBD1, 5 bases. V was shortened by 2 bases and J by 5 bases, with 15 bases between the two germline ends. The length of the CDR3 is 15 residues. Germline V lookup: CDR1 ENHRY, CDR2 SYGVKD. DNA of the CDR3: TGTGCCATCAGTGAGGCTGGAGGGGTGCGAACTGAAGCTTTCTTT. Translated: CAISEAGGVRTEAFF.

This clone was seen more than once but under ten times. This sequence joins TRBV7-3 and TRBJ2-1; D possibly corresponds to TRBD2 (6 bases). Between the trimmed V and J ends, which lost 2 bases and 7 bases, there was a span of 15 bases. Germline V gene sequence: CDR1 SGHTA, CDR2 FQGTGA. CDR3 size: 15 residues. CDR3 sequence reads: CASSLGSGSGNEQFF. The CDR3 DNA reads as TGTGCCAGCAGCTTAGGTTCCGGGAGTGGAAATGAGCAGTTCTTC.

The V gene is TRBV18, the J gene TRBJ1-1, with 7 bases that match TRBD1. V lost 2 bases to trimming and J lost 7 bases; unmatched junction nucleotides: 4. The CDR3 totals 13 residues. In germline, CDR1 is KGHSH, CDR2 LQKENI. The CDR3 nucleotides are TGTGCCAGCTCACCATTCGACAGGGTTGAAGCTTTCTTT. Translation gives CASSPFDRVEAFF.

The chain is built from TRBV18 and TRBJ1-1; possible D gene TRBD1, 6 bases. Trimming took off 1 base at V and 1 base at J, with 10 bases between the two ends. Germline assignment: CDR1 KGHSH and CDR2 LQKENI. The CDR3 runs to 15 residues. In DNA form, the CDR3 reads TGTGCCAGCTCACCACAACAGGGAAAGAACACTGAAGCTTTCTTT. This codes for CASSPQQGKNTEAFF.